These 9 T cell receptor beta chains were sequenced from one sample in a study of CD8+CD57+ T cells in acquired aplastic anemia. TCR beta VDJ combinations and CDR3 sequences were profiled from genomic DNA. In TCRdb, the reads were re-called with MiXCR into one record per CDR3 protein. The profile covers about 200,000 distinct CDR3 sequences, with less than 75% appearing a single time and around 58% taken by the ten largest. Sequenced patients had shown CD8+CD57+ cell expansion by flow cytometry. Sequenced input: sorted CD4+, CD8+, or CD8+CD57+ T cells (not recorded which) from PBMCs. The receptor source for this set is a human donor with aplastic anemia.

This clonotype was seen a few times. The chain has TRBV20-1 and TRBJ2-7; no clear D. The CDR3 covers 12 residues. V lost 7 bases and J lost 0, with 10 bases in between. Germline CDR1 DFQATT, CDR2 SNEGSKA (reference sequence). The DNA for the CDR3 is TGCAGTGTTCGAAGTCCCTCCTACGAGCAGTACTTC. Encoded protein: CSVRSPSYEQYF.

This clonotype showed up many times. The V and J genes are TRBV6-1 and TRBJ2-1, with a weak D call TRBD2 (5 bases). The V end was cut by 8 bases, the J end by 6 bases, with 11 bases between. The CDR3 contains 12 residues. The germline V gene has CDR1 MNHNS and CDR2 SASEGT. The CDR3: CASRAGLNEQFF. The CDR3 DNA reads TGTGCCAGCCGGGCAGGACTCAATGAGCAGTTCTTC.

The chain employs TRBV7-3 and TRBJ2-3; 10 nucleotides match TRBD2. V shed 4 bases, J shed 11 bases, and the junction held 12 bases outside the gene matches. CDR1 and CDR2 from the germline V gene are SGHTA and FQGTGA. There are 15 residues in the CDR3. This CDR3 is CASSSASGGYNEQYF. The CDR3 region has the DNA TGTGCCAGCAGCTCCGCTAGCGGGGGATACAATGAGCAGTATTTT. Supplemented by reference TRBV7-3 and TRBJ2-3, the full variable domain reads GAGVSQTPSNKVTEKGKYVELRCDPISGHTALYWYRQSLGQGPEFLIYFQGTGAADDSGLPNDRFFAVRPEGSVSTLKIQRTERGDSAVYLCASSSASGGYNEQYFGPGTRLTVL.

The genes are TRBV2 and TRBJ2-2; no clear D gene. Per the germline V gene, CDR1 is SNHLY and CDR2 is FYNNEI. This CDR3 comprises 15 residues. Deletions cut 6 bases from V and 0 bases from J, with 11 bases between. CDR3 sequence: CASRWASANTGELFF. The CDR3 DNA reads TGTGCCAGCAGGTGGGCCTCCGCGAACACCGGGGAGCTGTTTTTT.

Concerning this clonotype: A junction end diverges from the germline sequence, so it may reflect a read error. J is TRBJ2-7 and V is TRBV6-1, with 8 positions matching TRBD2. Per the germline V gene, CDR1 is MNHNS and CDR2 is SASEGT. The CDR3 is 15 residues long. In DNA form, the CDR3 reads TGCGCCAGCAGCGTAGCGGGGATCAGCTCCTACGAGCAGTACTTC. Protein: CASSVAGISSYEQYF.

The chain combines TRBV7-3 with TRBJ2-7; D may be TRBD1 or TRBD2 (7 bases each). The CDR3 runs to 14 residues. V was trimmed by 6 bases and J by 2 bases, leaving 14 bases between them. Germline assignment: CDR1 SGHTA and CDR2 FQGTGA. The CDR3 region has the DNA TGTGCCAGCAGACGACAGGGAGGGGCCTACGAGCAGTACTTC. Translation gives CASRRQGGAYEQYF.

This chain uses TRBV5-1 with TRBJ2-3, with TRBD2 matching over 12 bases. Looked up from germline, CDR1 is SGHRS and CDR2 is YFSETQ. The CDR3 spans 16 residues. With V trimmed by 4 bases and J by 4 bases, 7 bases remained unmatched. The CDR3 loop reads CASSPGLAGSSDTQYF. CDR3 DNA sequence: TGCGCCAGCAGCCCCGGACTAGCGGGATCGTCAGATACGCAGTATTTT. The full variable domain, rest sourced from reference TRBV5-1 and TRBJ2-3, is KAGVTQTPRYLIKTRGQQVTLSCSPISGHRSVSWYQQTPGQGLQFLFEYFSETQRNKGNFPGRFSGRQFSNSRSEMNVSTLELGDSALYLCASSPGLAGSSDTQYFGPGTRLTVL.

CDR3 sequence (DNA): TGTGCCAGCAGCTCGAACATCTACCCAAACTATGGCTACACCTTC. Amino acid sequence: CASSSNIYPNYGYTF. The chain uses TRBV7-8 and TRBJ1-2, with no clear D. The length of the CDR3 is 15 residues. V lost 4 bases and J lost 2, with 14 bases in between. Germline CDR1 SGHVS, CDR2 FQNEAQ.

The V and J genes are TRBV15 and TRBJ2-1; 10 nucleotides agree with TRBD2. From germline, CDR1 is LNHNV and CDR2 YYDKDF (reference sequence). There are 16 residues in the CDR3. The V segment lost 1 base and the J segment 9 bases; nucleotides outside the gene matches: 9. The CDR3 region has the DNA TGTGCCACCAGCAGAGCCCGGGGTCTAGCGGGAGCTGAGCAGTTCTTC. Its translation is CATSRARGLAGAEQFF.